The 25 T cell receptor beta chains in this list originate from one sample, sequenced in a study of shared clonotypes between healthy human individuals (TCRdb year 2020). Library creation used the immunoSEQ multiplex PCR assay. TCRdb took this table from immuneACCESS and kept in-frame rearrangements with V and J called. Such tables lack part of the clones; where checked against another copy, unresolved V genes explain under half of the gap, and the rest is unexplained. The sample table records approximately 2.5 million clones; roughly 93% of these occur just once. Of the sample, about 0.34% is held by the ten largest clones. Sequencing was performed on naive CD4+ T cells from PBMCs. The sample's cell subset or site label, decoded: CD45RA+ positively selected. These receptors originate from a man aged 18 to 30 in good health. Some clones in this sample may be carry-over from other donors' samples.

V and J are TRBV5-1 and TRBJ2-5; 7 bases line up with TRBD1. Germline lookup yields CDR1 SGHRS and CDR2 YFSETQ. The CDR3 runs 14 residues. J was trimmed by 4 bases and V by 4 bases; bases with no gene match: 7. CDR3: CASSPWTGAETQYF. The CDR3 DNA follows: TGCGCCAGCAGCCCATGGACAGGCGCAGAGACCCAGTACTTC.

The J gene is TRBJ1-2, the V gene TRBV28; 8 nucleotides align to TRBD1. The germline V gene has CDR1 MDHEN and CDR2 SYDVKM. The ends lost 7 bases at V and 7 bases at J; junction bases unmatched: 8. The CDR3 covers 13 residues. CDR3 sequence reads: CASTGQGSTGYTF. CDR3 in DNA: TGTGCCAGCACAGGACAGGGTTCCACTGGCTACACCTTC.

The J gene is TRBJ1-1, the V gene TRBV6-5, with D perhaps TRBD1 (6 bases). This CDR3 contains 15 residues. V was shortened by 7 bases and J by 1 base, with 16 bases between the two germline ends. Germline values: CDR1 MNHEY, CDR2 SVGAGI. The CDR3: CASTRSEGGNTEAFF. CDR3 in DNA: TGTGCCAGCACCCGATCGGAGGGGGGGAACACTGAAGCTTTCTTT.

The CDR3 loop reads CASSLTVAGADYNEQFF. The CDR3 DNA follows: TGCGCCAGCAGCTTAACGGTAGCGGGAGCGGACTACAATGAGCAGTTCTTC. V and J are TRBV5-1 and TRBJ2-1; the match to TRBD2 covers 9 bases. This CDR3 comprises 17 residues. The J segment lost 3 bases and the V segment lost 2 bases, leaving 9 bases of the junction unmatched. CDR1 and CDR2 from the germline V gene are SGHRS and YFSETQ.

This clone has just one count. The V gene is TRBV7-2, the J gene TRBJ2-3, with a possible D match to TRBD2 (5 bases). The CDR3 contains 14 residues. Trimming removed 1 base from V and 4 bases from J, with 9 bases in between. Germline V gene data show CDR1 as SGHTA and CDR2 as FQGNSA. CDR3: CASSLVRRADTQYF. For the CDR3, the DNA is TGTGCCAGCAGCTTAGTCCGGCGGGCAGATACGCAGTATTTT.

A note on this clone: The sample contains more than one DNA sequence encoding this CDR3. J is TRBJ2-3 and V is TRBV7-3, with D uncertain. This CDR3 region has 14 residues. Per the germline V gene, CDR1 is SGHTA and CDR2 is FQGTGA. The V end lost 2 bases, the J end lost 0 bases, and 6 bases lay between the germline ends. CDR3 region: CASSLGRSTDTQYF. The CDR3 coding sequence is TGTGCCAGCAGCTTAGGACGGAGCACAGATACGCAGTATTTT.

The table lists this clone with a count of one. The chain has TRBV6-6 and TRBJ1-2, with 7 bases fitting TRBD1. The V gene end was trimmed by 7 bases and the J gene end by 3 bases; junction bases not matched to a gene: 5. This CDR3 has 13 residues. Germline assignment: CDR1 MNHNY and CDR2 SVGAGI (reference sequence). The CDR3 spells CASTQGQHYGYTF. In DNA form, the CDR3 reads TGTGCCAGCACCCAGGGACAGCACTATGGCTACACCTTC.

This chain uses TRBV5-1 with TRBJ2-2; D uncertain. Germline-derived CDR1 and CDR2 are SGHRS and YFSETQ. CDR3 size: 11 residues. V was pared by 0 bases and J by 9 bases, with 3 bases between. CDR3 nucleotide sequence: TGCGCCAGCAGCTTGGTTCGGGAGCTGTTTTTT. Translated: CASSLVRELFF. The full variable domain, its missing parts supplied by reference TRBV5-1 and TRBJ2-2, is KAGVTQTPRYLIKTRGQQVTLSCSPISGHRSVSWYQQTPGQGLQFLFEYFSETQRNKGNFPGRFSGRQFSNSRSEMNVSTLELGDSALYLCASSLVRELFFGEGSRLTVL.

The chain employs TRBV29-1 and TRBJ2-7; D perhaps matches TRBD1 (6 bases). V lost 4 bases, J lost 2 bases, and 15 bases lay in between. Germline V CDR1 and CDR2: SQVTM, ANQGSEA. The length of the CDR3 is 14 residues. CDR3 bases: TGCAGCGTTGTCTGGGCAGGGGACACCTACGAGCAGTACTTC. It encodes CSVVWAGDTYEQYF.

J is TRBJ1-2 and V is TRBV28, with 8 bases lining up with TRBD1. Germline trimming cut 11 bases from V and 0 bases from J; bases unmatched to any gene: 11. The CDR3 has 15 residues. CDR1 and CDR2 (germline): MDHEN, SYDVKM. CDR3 DNA: TGTGCCTGCTGCCAGGGGGCGTTGGCTAACTATGGCTACACCTTC. Amino acid sequence: CACCQGALANYGYTF.

The gene calls are TRBV28 and TRBJ2-2; D is tentatively TRBD1 or TRBD2 (6 bases each). The CDR3 is 12 amino acids. Trimming pared 11 bases from V and 7 bases from J, leaving 14 bases between. The germline V gene has CDR1 MDHEN and CDR2 SYDVKM. CDR3 region: CASRGPGGELFF. In nucleotides, the CDR3 is TGTGCCTCCCGGGGGCCGGGCGGGGAGCTGTTTTTT.

Points on this clone: At one end the junction does not follow the germline gene, possibly because of a read error. V gene TRBV20-1 combines with J gene TRBJ1-1, with a weak D call TRBD1 (5 bases). CDR3 size: 10 residues. CDR1 DFQATT and CDR2 SNEGSKA come from the germline V gene (reference sequence). DNA for the CDR3: TGCAGTGGTCCCTTGCCGGGGGACCCCTTT. It translates to CSGPLPGDPF.

In its sample, this clone was seen once. This chain uses TRBV28 with TRBJ2-6; a possible D gene is TRBD2 (6 bases). Germline V gives CDR1 MDHEN, CDR2 SYDVKM. The CDR3 has 20 amino acids. V dropped 5 bases and J dropped 1 base, with 24 bases sitting between them. CDR3 amino acids: CASSGFDTPRGTSGANVLTF. As DNA, the CDR3 is TGTGCCAGCAGTGGATTCGACACCCCACGAGGGACTTCTGGGGCCAACGTCCTGACTTTC.

The chain combines TRBV27 with TRBJ2-3; TRBD2 agrees at 13 bases. Germline CDR1 and CDR2: MNHEY and SMNVEV (reference sequence). The V segment lost 6 bases and the J segment 2 bases; nucleotides outside the gene matches: 5. This CDR3 contains 16 residues. The CDR3 DNA reads TGTGCCAGCAGAACGACTAGCGGGAGGTTCACAGATACGCAGTATTTT. This codes for CASRTTSGRFTDTQYF.

The V gene is TRBV7-9, the J gene TRBJ1-6, with D possibly TRBD1 on 5 matching bases. This CDR3 has 16 residues. Trimming removed 10 bases from V and 0 bases from J, with 16 bases in between. Germline CDR1 reads SEHNR; CDR2 reads FQNEAQ (reference sequence). The CDR3 DNA reads as TGTGCCACCGGGGCTTATCAAAGCTCCTATAATTCACCCCTCCACTTT. It encodes CATGAYQSSYNSPLHF.

V is TRBV5-1 and J is TRBJ2-1; D is unclear. Germline values: CDR1 SGHRS, CDR2 YFSETQ. The CDR3 consists of 14 residues. V was shortened by 0 bases and J by 5 bases, with 9 bases between the two germline ends. CDR3 bases: TGCGCCAGCAGCTTGGGTACGTTTGACAATGAGCAGTTCTTC. Its translation is CASSLGTFDNEQFF.

The chain is built from TRBV14 and TRBJ2-3, with 7 bases lining up with TRBD2. This CDR3 has 14 residues. CDR1 SGHDN and CDR2 FVKESK come from the germline V gene. The trim removed 4 bases at V and 6 bases at J, leaving 7 bases unmatched. CDR3 protein: CASSPILASDTQYF. The CDR3 region has the DNA TGTGCCAGCAGCCCGATACTAGCGTCGGATACGCAGTATTTT.

The chain joins TRBV28 to TRBJ2-5; 10 bases line up with TRBD1. The CDR3 sequence is 15 residues long. The J segment lost 4 bases and the V segment lost 9 bases, leaving 11 bases of the junction unmatched. CDR1 and CDR2 (germline): MDHEN, SYDVKM. CDR3 amino acids: CASNSGTGDVETQYF. CDR3 DNA: TGTGCCAGTAATTCCGGGACAGGGGACGTAGAGACCCAGTACTTC.

V gene TRBV30 combines with J gene TRBJ1-2, with 9 bases identical to TRBD1. Trimming cost V 2 bases and J 4 bases; bases outside gene matches: 2. The CDR3 sequence is 13 residues long. Germline V lookup: CDR1 GTSNPN, CDR2 SVGIG (reference sequence). The CDR3 loop is CAWSSQGAYGYTF. The CDR3 coding sequence is TGTGCCTGGAGTTCACAGGGGGCCTATGGCTACACCTTC.

This chain uses TRBV7-6 with TRBJ2-5; D gene unclear. The V gene's germline CDR1 is SGHVS and CDR2 FNYEAQ. CDR3 length: 11 amino acids. The germline V and J ends were trimmed by 2 bases and 5 bases, with 3 bases remaining between them. CDR3 region: CASSLWETQYF. In DNA, the CDR3 is TGTGCCAGCAGCTTATGGGAGACCCAGTACTTC.

The V gene is TRBV7-9, the J gene TRBJ2-2, with D perhaps TRBD1 or TRBD2 (5 bases each). Germline loops: CDR1 SEHNR, CDR2 FQNEAQ (reference sequence). V was trimmed by 1 base and J by 3 bases, leaving 6 bases between them. CDR3 length equals 14 residues. The CDR3, as DNA: TGTGCCAGCAGCTTAGGGGGGTACACCGGGGAGCTGTTTTTT. Encoded protein: CASSLGGYTGELFF.

The gene calls are TRBV5-4 and TRBJ2-7, with D unresolved. V lost 4 bases and J 5 bases, leaving 19 bases between the germline ends. CDR3 length: 15 amino acids. Per the germline V gene, CDR1 is SGHNT and CDR2 is YYREEE (reference sequence). The DNA of the CDR3 is TGTGCCAGCAGCCCTGCTTTTCGCGGAAGAGACGAGCAGTACTTC. Protein: CASSPAFRGRDEQYF. The full variable domain, rest sourced from reference TRBV5-4 and TRBJ2-7, is ETGVTQSPTHLIKTRGQQVTLRCSSQSGHNTVSWYQQALGQGPQFIFQYYREEENGRGNFPPRFSGLQFPNYSSELNVNALELDDSALYLCASSPAFRGRDEQYFGPGTRLTVT.

Turning to this clone: At the DNA level, this CDR3 is encoded by other sequences in the same sample as well. The genes are TRBV7-9 and TRBJ2-5; TRBD1 might be the D (5 bases). This CDR3 has 11 amino acids. Trimming removed 7 bases at V and 5 bases at J, with 8 bases between. The germline gives CDR1 SEHNR, CDR2 FQNEAQ (reference sequence). In DNA, the CDR3 is TGTGCCAGCACCCCAGGGGAGACCCAGTACTTC. Translated, it gives CASTPGETQYF. The variable domain in full, completed from reference TRBV7-9 and TRBJ2-5, reads DTGVSQNPRHKITKRGQNVTFRCDPISEHNRLYWYRQTLGQGPEFLTYFQNEAQLEKSRLLSDRFSAERPKGSFSTLEIQRTEQGDSAMYLCASTPGETQYFGPGTRLLVL.

The V call is TRBV5-1, the J call TRBJ2-1, with D possibly matching TRBD1 (7 bases). The CDR3 runs 15 residues. Trimming stripped 4 bases from V and 4 bases from J, with 15 bases between. Germline CDR1 reads SGHRS; CDR2 reads YFSETQ. The CDR3 is CASSQEGQPYNEQFF. CDR3 sequence (DNA): TGCGCCAGCAGCCAGGAGGGACAGCCTTACAATGAGCAGTTCTTC.

The chain combines TRBV7-3 with TRBJ2-1; 8 bases fit TRBD1. Germline CDR1 reads SGHTA; CDR2 reads FQGTGA. The CDR3 runs 18 residues. Unmatched junction bases numbered 12, after V lost 5 bases and J lost 0 bases. The CDR3 sequence is CASSPEYRGATSYNEQFF. For the CDR3, the DNA is TGTGCCAGCAGCCCGGAATACAGGGGGGCAACCTCCTACAATGAGCAGTTCTTC. Using reference TRBV7-3 and TRBJ2-1 for the parts outside the CDR3, the full variable domain is GAGVSQTPSNKVTEKGKYVELRCDPISGHTALYWYRQSLGQGPEFLIYFQGTGAADDSGLPNDRFFAVRPEGSVSTLKIQRTERGDSAVYLCASSPEYRGATSYNEQFFGPGTRLTVL.